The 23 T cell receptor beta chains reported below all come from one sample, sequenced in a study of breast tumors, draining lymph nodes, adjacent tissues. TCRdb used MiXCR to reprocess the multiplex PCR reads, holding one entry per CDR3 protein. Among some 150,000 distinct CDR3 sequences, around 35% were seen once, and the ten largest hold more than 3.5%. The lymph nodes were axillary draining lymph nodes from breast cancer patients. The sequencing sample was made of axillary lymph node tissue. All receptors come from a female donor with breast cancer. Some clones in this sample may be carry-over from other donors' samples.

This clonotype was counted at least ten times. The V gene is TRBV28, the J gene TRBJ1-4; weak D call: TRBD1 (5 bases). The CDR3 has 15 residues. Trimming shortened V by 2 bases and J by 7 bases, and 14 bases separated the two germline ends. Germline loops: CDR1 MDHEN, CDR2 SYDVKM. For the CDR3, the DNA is TGTGCCAGCAGTTTAACGGGGACGGTGGGTGAAAAACTGTTTTTT. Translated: CASSLTGTVGEKLFF.

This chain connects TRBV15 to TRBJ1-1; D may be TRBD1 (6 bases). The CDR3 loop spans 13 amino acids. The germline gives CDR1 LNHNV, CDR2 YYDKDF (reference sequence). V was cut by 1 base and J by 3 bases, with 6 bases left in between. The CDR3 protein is CATSRGGHTEAFF. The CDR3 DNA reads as TGTGCCACCAGCAGAGGGGGGCACACTGAAGCTTTCTTT.

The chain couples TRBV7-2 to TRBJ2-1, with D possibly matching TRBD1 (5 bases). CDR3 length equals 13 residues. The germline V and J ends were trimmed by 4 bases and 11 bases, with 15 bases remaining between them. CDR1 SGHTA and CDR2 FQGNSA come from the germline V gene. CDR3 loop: CASSSRTSLQQFF. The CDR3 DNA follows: TGTGCCAGCAGCTCGAGGACATCTCTGCAGCAGTTCTTC.

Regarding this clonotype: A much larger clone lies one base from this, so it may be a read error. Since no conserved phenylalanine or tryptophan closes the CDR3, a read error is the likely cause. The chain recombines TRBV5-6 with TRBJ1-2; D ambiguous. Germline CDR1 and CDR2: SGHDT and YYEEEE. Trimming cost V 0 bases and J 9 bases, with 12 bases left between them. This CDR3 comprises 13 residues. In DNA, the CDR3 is TGTGCCAGCAGCTTGGAGCAGATAGAGCGCTACACCCTC. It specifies CASSLEQIERYTL.

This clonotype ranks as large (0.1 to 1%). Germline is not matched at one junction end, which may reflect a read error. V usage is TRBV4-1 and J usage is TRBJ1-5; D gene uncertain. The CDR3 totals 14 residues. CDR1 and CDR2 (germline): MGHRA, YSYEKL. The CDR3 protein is CASSVGGSNQPQHF. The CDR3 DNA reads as TGTGCCAGCAGCGTAGGTGGCAGCAATCAGCCCCAGCATTTT.

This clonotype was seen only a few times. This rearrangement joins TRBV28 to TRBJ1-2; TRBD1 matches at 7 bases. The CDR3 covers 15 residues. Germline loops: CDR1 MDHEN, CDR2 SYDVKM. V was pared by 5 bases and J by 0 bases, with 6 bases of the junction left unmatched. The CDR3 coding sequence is TGTGCCAGCAGTGAAAGCACAGGGGCTAACTATGGCTACACCTTC. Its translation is CASSESTGANYGYTF.

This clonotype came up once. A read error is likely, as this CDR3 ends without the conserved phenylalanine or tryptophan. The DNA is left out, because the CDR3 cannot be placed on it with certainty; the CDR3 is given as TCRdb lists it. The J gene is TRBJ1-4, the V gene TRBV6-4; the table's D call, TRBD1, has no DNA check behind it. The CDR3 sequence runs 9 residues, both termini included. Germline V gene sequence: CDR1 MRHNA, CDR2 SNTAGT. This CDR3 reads CASRRDRSL.

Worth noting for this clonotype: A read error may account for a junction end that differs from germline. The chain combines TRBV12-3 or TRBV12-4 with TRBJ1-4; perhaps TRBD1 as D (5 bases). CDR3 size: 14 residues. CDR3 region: CASSLVQGNEKLSF. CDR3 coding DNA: TGTGCCAGCAGCTTAGTGCAGGGTAATGAAAAACTGTCTTTT.

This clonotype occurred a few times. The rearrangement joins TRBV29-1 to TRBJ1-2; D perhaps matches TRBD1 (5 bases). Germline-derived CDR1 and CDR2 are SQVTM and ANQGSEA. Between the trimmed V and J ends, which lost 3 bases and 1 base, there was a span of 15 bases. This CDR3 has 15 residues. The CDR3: CSVDEGRGGNYGYTF. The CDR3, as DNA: TGCAGCGTTGATGAGGGGCGGGGTGGTAACTATGGCTACACCTTC.

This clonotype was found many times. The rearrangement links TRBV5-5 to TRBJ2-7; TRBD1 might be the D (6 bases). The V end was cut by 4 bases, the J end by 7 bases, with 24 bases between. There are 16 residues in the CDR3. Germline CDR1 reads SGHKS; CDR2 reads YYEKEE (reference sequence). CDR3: CASSTTGTPYPREQYF. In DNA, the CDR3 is TGTGCCAGCAGCACCACAGGGACACCCTACCCTCGGGAGCAGTACTTC.

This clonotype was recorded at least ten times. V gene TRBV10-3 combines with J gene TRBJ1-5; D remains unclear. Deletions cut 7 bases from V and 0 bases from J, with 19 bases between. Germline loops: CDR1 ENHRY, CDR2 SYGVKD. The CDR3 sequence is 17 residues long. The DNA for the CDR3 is TGTGCCATCAAAGGCCCCTCGGGTGGGTATAGCAATCAGCCCCAGCATTTT. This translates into CAIKGPSGGYSNQPQHF.

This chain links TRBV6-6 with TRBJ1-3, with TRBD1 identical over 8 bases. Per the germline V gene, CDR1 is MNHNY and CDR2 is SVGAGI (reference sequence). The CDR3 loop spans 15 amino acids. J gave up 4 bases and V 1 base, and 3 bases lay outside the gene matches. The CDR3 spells CASSYLQGDGNTIYF. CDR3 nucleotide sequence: TGTGCCAGCAGTTACTTACAGGGGGACGGAAACACCATATATTTT.

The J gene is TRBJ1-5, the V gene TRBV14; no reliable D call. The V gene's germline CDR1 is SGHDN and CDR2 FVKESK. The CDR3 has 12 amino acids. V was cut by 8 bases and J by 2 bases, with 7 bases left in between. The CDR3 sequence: CASRGGNQPQHF. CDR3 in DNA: TGTGCCAGCCGTGGGGGCAATCAGCCCCAGCATTTT.

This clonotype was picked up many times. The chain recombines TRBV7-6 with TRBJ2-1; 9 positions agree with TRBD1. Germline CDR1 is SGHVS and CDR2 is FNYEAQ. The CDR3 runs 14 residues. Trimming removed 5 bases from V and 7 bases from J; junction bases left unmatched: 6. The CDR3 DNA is TGTGCCAGCAGCCCGGACAGGGGTGGTAATGAGCAGTTCTTC. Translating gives CASSPDRGGNEQFF.

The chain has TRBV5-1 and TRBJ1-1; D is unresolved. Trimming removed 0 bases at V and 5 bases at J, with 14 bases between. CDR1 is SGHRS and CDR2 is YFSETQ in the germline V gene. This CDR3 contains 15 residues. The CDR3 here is CASSLDGSRKTEAFF. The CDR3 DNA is TGCGCCAGCAGCTTGGACGGGAGTAGGAAGACTGAAGCTTTCTTT. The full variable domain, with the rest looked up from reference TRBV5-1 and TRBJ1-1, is KAGVTQTPRYLIKTRGQQVTLSCSPISGHRSVSWYQQTPGQGLQFLFEYFSETQRNKGNFPGRFSGRQFSNSRSEMNVSTLELGDSALYLCASSLDGSRKTEAFFGQGTRLTVV.

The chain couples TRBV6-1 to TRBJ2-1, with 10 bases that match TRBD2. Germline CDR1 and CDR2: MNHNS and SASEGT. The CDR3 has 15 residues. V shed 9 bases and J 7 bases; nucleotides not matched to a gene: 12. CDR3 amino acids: CASAPEAGGPNEQFF. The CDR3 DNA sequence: TGTGCCAGTGCGCCCGAAGCGGGAGGGCCAAATGAGCAGTTCTTC.

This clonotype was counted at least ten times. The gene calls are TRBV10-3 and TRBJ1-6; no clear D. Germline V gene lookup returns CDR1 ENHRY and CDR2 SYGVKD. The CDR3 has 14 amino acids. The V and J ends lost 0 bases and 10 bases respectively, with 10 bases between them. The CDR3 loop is CAISESLVNSPLHF. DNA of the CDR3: TGTGCCATCAGTGAGTCGCTTGTGAACTCACCCCTCCACTTT.

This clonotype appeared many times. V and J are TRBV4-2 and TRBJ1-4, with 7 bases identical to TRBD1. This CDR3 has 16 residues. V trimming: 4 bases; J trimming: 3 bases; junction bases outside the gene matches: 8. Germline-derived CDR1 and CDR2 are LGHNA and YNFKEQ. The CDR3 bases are TGTGCCAGCAGCCGCGAAACAGGGGCGGCTAATGAAAAACTGTTTTTT. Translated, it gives CASSRETGAANEKLFF.

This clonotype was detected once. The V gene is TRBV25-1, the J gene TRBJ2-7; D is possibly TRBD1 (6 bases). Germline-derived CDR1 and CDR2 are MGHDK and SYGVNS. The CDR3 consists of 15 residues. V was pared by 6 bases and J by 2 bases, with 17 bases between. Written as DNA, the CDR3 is TGTGCCAGCAGCGTAGCACAGGACAGAGCCTACGAGCAGTACTTC. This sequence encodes CASSVAQDRAYEQYF.

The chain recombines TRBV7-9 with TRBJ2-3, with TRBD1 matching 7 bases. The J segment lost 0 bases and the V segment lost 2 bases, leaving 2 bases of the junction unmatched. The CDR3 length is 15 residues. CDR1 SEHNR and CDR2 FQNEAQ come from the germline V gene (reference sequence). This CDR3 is CASSLPGQSTDTQYF. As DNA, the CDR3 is TGTGCCAGCAGCTTACCGGGACAGAGCACAGATACGCAGTATTTT.

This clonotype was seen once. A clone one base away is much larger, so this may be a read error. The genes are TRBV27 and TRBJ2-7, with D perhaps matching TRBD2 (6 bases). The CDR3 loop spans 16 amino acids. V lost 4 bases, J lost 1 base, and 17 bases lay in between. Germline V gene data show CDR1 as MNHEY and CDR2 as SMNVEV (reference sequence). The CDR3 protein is CASSSRGTLPSYEQYF. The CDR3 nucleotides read TGTGCCAGCAGTTCTCGGGGGACCTTGCCGTCCTACGAGCAGTACTTC.

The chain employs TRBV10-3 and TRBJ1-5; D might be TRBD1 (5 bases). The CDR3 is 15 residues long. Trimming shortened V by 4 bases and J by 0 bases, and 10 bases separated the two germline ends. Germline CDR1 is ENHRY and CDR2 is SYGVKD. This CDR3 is CAISGQSYSNQPQHF. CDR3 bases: TGTGCCATCAGTGGACAGTCTTATAGCAATCAGCCCCAGCATTTT.

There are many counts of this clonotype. The DNA for the CDR3 is TGTGCCAGCAGCCCTCTAGCGGGGGTAAATACAGATACGCAGTATTTT. Its protein product is CASSPLAGVNTDTQYF. The chain uses TRBV3-1 and TRBJ2-3; 10 bases match TRBD2. The CDR3 has 16 residues. Germline assignment: CDR1 LGHDT and CDR2 YNNKEL (reference sequence). The J segment lost 3 bases and the V segment lost 4 bases, leaving 7 bases of the junction unmatched.